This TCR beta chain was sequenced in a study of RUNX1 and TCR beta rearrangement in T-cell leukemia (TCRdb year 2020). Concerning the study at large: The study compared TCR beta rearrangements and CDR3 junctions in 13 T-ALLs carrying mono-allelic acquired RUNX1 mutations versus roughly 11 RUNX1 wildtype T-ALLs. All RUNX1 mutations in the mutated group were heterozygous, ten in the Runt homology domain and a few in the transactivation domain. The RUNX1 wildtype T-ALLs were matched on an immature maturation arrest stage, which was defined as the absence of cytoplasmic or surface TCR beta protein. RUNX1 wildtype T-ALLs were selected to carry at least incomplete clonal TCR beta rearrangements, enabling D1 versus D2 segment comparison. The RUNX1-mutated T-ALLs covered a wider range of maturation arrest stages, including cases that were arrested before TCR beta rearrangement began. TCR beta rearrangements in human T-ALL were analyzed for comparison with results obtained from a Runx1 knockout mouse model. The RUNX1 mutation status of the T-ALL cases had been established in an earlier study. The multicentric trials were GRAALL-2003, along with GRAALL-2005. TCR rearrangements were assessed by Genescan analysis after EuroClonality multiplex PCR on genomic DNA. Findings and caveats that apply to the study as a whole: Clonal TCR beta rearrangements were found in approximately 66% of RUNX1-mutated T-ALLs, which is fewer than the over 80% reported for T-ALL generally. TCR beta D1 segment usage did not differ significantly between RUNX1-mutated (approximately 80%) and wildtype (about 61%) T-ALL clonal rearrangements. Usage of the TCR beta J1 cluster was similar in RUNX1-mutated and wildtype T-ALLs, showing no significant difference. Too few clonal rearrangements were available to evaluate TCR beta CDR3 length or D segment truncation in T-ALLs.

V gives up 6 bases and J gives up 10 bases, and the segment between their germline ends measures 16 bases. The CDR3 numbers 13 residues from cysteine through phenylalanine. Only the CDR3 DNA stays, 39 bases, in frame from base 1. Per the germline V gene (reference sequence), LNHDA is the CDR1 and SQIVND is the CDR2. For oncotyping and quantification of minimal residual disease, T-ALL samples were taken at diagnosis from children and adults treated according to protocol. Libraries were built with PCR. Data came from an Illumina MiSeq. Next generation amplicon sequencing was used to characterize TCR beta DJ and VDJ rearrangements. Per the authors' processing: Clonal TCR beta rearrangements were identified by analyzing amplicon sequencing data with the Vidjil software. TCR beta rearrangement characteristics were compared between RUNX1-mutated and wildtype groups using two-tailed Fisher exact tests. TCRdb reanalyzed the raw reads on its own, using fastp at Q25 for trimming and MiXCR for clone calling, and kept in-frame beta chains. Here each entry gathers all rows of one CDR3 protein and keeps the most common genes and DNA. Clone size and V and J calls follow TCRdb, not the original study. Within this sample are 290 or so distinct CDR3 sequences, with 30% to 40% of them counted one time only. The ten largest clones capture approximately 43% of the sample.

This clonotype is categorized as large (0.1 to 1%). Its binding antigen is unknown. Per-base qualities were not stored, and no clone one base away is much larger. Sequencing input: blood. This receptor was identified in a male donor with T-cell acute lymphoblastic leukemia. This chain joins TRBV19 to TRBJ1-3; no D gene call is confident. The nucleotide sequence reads TGTGCCAGTAGCCCAACCCCGCCAGGAACCATATATTTT. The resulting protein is CASSPTPPGTIYF.